This TCR beta chain derives from a study of T cells in Graves' hyperthyroidism and ophthalmopathy (dated by TCRdb to the late 2010s). A note on the overall study: A discovery cohort of about 100 patients, 43 with Graves' ophthalmopathy and more than 55 with stable Graves' hyperthyroidism, was used to find distinguishing TCR V-J signatures. The 95 to 100 discovery patients were randomly divided into training and test sets at a 7:3 ratio. An independent validation cohort of around 19 hyperthyroidism patients and approximately 16 patients who later progressed to ophthalmopathy tested prospective prediction of ophthalmopathy. TCR Vbeta CDR3 sequencing of 130 to 150 peripheral blood samples (under 45 ophthalmopathy, 75 or so hyperthyroidism and around 17 progressor patients) is reported in the paper. Thyroid tissue and blood T-cell repertoires from six Graves' hyperthyroidism patients were also compared in the study. After sampling, hyperthyroidism patients received methimazole starting at 30 mg daily, and ophthalmopathy patients received high-dose intravenous methylprednisolone.

Stable Graves' hyperthyroidism was defined as the absence of progression to ophthalmopathy over 18 months of follow-up. Hyperthyroidism patients were aged 18 to 65 years and newly diagnosed, with disease duration of less than 2 months. Exclusion was applied to patients with uncontrolled infections, other autoimmune diseases, pregnancy or lactation. Clinical symptoms, serum thyroxine and TRAb, thyroid ultrasound, and orbital computed tomography formed the basis for the diagnoses. Trizol reagent was used to extract total RNA, and RNA quality was then checked on an Agilent 2100 Bioanalyzer. The CDR3 goes from the cysteine to the phenylalanine over 15 residues. The sequence is cut down to CDR3 DNA, 45 bases in frame from base 1. Trimming costs V 5 bases and J 0 bases, and their ends lie 13 bases apart. CDR1 and CDR2 are read off the germline V gene as SGHTA and FQGNSA. Study-wide conclusions, independent of this receptor: Sample size was not statistically predetermined, and blinding of investigators to group allocation was not performed. In validation, the model predicted progression to ophthalmopathy with approximately 69% sensitivity and 72.22% specificity, a median of around six months before onset. Most expanded thyroid clonotypes (frequency above 0.001) were also detected in blood, suggesting blood repertoires may reflect thyroid immune responses. A model built on a 13 V-J signature distinguished ophthalmopathy from stable hyperthyroidism, reaching 85% to 90% sensitivity and 81.08% specificity in cross-validation and 80%/75% in testing.

As to this clonotype: Its recognized antigen is unknown. Base quality data are lacking; no much larger clone is found one base away.

The TCR beta CDR3 regions were amplified from RNA transcripts. For the first round of RT-PCR on the TCR CDR3, the HTBI primer set was used together with the Qiagen OneStep RT-PCR kit. Libraries were constructed in a second round of multiplex PCR, after which size selection and purification were carried out. Libraries were sequenced paired-end with 100 bp reads on an Illumina HiSeq2000. Per the source publication's procedure: Raw data were processed with SOAPnuke, discarding reads with adapters, uncalled bases, mean Phred below 15, or no exact constant-primer or identifier match. High-quality paired reads were merged using COPE v1.2.5, and each unique nucleotide sequence was defined as a clonotype. MiTCR v1.1 was used to align clonotypes to the IMGT TRBV, TRBD and TRBJ reference segments. The analysis included only V-J combinations with a frequency above 0.0001, which together covered 99% to 99.2% of the repertoires. The TCS score was defined as F50 (clonal expansion) divided by E x V (chaos), with BLOSUM62-based TCRdist calculated between CDR3 peptides within each V-J. Welch's t-statistics and random forest reduced roughly 500 V-J features to under 15, which were used in a naive Bayes classifier (R e1071). Using fastp at Q25 and MiXCR, TCRdb reprocessed the public reads and kept productive beta chains. Rows are unified per CDR3 protein, each entry keeping the most common DNA and genes. In this record, the V and J calls reflect TCRdb's handling and not the investigators' own analysis. Present in this sample are approximately 590,000 distinct CDR3 sequences, under 60% of which were seen just once. 6.5% to 9% of the sample rests with the top ten.

In this chain, TRBV7-2 is recombined with TRBJ2-5; no D gene is confidently identified. The sequenced sample consisted of peripheral blood or thyroid tissue (not recorded which). The source is a woman younger than 35 with Graves' hyperthyroidism. Donor details come from another sample of the same person, matched by shared clones. The nucleotide sequence reads TGTGCCAGCAGCGCATACTCATCGTACCAAGAGACCCAGTACTTC. Translation gives CASSAYSSYQETQYF. Extended through the reference TRBV7-2 and TRBJ2-5 proteins, this CDR3 yields the full variable domain: GAGVSQSPSNKVTEKGKDVELRCDPISGHTALYWYRQSLGQGLEFLIYFQGNSAPDKSGLPSDRFSAERTGGSVSTLTIQRTQQEDSAVYLCASSAYSSYQETQYFGPGTRLLVL.